A selection of T cell receptor beta chains follows, all from one sample in a study of CD8 T cells in Susac syndrome. In TCRdb, the immunoSEQ multiplex PCR reads were re-called with MiXCR into one record per CDR3 protein. This sample has hundreds of thousands of distinct CDR3 sequences; approximately 94% occur once, and the top ten carry about 0.14%. Sequenced sample: CD4+ T cells from PBMCs. These receptors were obtained from a human donor with Susac syndrome. Both conserved end residues are part of each CDR3. Each record gives: J gene, V gene, clone size, D gene, CDR3 protein, CDR3 DNA. D genes are given only for firm matches. Clone size appears in some rows only: once, few, many, or a class for an expanded clone.

j_call: TRBJ2-5; v_call: TRBV20-1; clone_size: .; d_call: .; cdr3_aa: CSASTDSSTQETQYF; cdr3_nt: TGCAGTGCTAGTACCGACAGCTCAACCCAAGAGACCCAGTACTTC
j_call: TRBJ1-2; v_call: TRBV6-1; clone_size: once; d_call: .; cdr3_aa: CASSEGAASGYGYTF; cdr3_nt: TGTGCCAGCAGTGAAGGAGCTGCCAGCGGCTATGGCTACACCTTC
j_call: TRBJ2-7; v_call: TRBV7-8; clone_size: .; d_call: .; cdr3_aa: CASSLSAGEQYF; cdr3_nt: TGTGCCAGCAGCTTATCTGCGGGCGAGCAGTACTTC
j_call: TRBJ2-7; v_call: TRBV3-1; clone_size: once; d_call: .; cdr3_aa: CASSQVSAGQRYF; cdr3_nt: TGTGCCAGCAGCCAAGTTTCGGCCGGACAGCGGTACTTC
j_call: TRBJ2-7; v_call: TRBV23-1; clone_size: .; d_call: .; cdr3_aa: CASSRVRVDEQYF; cdr3_nt: TGCGCCAGCAGTCGGGTCAGGGTAGACGAGCAGTACTTC
j_call: TRBJ2-7; v_call: TRBV11-1; clone_size: .; d_call: TRBD2; cdr3_aa: CASSSSDQRGDEQYF; cdr3_nt: TGTGCCAGCAGCTCAAGTGATCAGCGGGGAGACGAGCAGTACTTC
j_call: TRBJ2-5; v_call: TRBV5-1; clone_size: .; d_call: TRBD2; cdr3_aa: CASSVGLAGPQETQYF; cdr3_nt: TGCGCCAGCAGCGTGGGACTAGCAGGCCCGCAAGAGACCCAGTACTTC
j_call: TRBJ2-1; v_call: TRBV5-1; clone_size: once; d_call: TRBD1; cdr3_aa: CASSENRDRGIF; cdr3_nt: TGCGCCAGCAGCGAAAACCGGGACAGGGGGATCTTC
j_call: TRBJ2-3; v_call: TRBV3-1; clone_size: .; d_call: TRBD2; cdr3_aa: CASSHKRTSGRTDTQYF; cdr3_nt: TGTGCCAGCAGCCATAAAAGGACTAGCGGGCGCACAGATACGCAGTATTTT
j_call: TRBJ1-2; v_call: TRBV30; clone_size: .; d_call: .; cdr3_aa: CAWSVRGGYTF; cdr3_nt: TGTGCCTGGAGTGTTAGGGGTGGCTACACCTTC
j_call: TRBJ2-3; v_call: TRBV18; clone_size: .; d_call: .; cdr3_aa: CASSPPIGERDTQYF; cdr3_nt: TGTGCCAGCTCACCACCGATAGGGGAGAGAGATACGCAGTATTTT
j_call: TRBJ1-4; v_call: TRBV10-2; clone_size: .; d_call: .; cdr3_aa: CASSGRNEKLFF; cdr3_nt: TGCGCCAGCAGTGGACGGAATGAAAAACTGTTTTTT
j_call: TRBJ1-2; v_call: TRBV28; clone_size: .; d_call: .; cdr3_aa: CASTPGVEGYTF; cdr3_nt: TGTGCCAGCACCCCCGGGGTCGAGGGCTACACCTTC
j_call: TRBJ2-7; v_call: TRBV12-3/TRBV12-4; clone_size: .; d_call: .; cdr3_aa: CASSLNRDAHEQYF; cdr3_nt: TGTGCCAGCAGTTTGAACAGGGACGCTCACGAGCAGTACTTC
j_call: TRBJ2-7; v_call: TRBV11-3; clone_size: .; d_call: .; cdr3_aa: CASSLDWEQYF; cdr3_nt: TGTGCCAGCAGCCTCGACTGGGAGCAGTACTTC
j_call: TRBJ1-5; v_call: TRBV19; clone_size: .; d_call: .; cdr3_aa: CASTPSVGLMGQPQHF; cdr3_nt: TGTGCCAGTACCCCGTCGGTTGGGTTAATGGGGCAGCCCCAGCATTTT
j_call: TRBJ1-2; v_call: TRBV5-4; clone_size: .; d_call: TRBD1; cdr3_aa: CASSPDRVYMDGYTF; cdr3_nt: TGTGCCAGCAGCCCAGACAGGGTTTATATGGATGGCTACACCTTC
j_call: TRBJ1-2; v_call: TRBV4-2; clone_size: .; d_call: TRBD1; cdr3_aa: CASSQDGFLLGTAYTF; cdr3_nt: TGTGCCAGCAGCCAAGACGGCTTCCTCCTAGGGACAGCCTACACCTTC
j_call: TRBJ2-6; v_call: TRBV11-2; clone_size: .; d_call: .; cdr3_aa: CASSLFHGGPGANVLTF; cdr3_nt: TGTGCCAGCAGCTTATTTCACGGGGGGCCCGGGGCCAACGTCCTGACTTTC
j_call: TRBJ2-5; v_call: TRBV15; clone_size: .; d_call: .; cdr3_aa: CATSRDKGGRNQETQYF; cdr3_nt: TGTGCCACCAGCAGAGATAAGGGCGGAAGGAACCAAGAGACCCAGTACTTC
j_call: TRBJ2-5; v_call: TRBV7-7; clone_size: .; d_call: .; cdr3_aa: CASSQSGVPQETQYF; cdr3_nt: TGTGCTAGCAGCCAATCGGGAGTCCCCCAAGAGACCCAGTACTTC
j_call: TRBJ2-7; v_call: TRBV4-3; clone_size: once; d_call: TRBD1; cdr3_aa: CASSPGVGQSSYEQYF; cdr3_nt: TGCGCCAGCAGCCCCGGGGTGGGACAGAGTTCCTACGAGCAGTACTTC
j_call: TRBJ1-5; v_call: TRBV12-3/TRBV12-4; clone_size: .; d_call: .; cdr3_aa: CASSPYTGQPQHF; cdr3_nt: TGTGCCAGCAGTCCTTATACAGGGCAGCCCCAGCATTTT